The 13 T cell receptor beta chains given below trace back to one sample, sequenced in a study of blood T cell repertoires in COVID-19 (dated by TCRdb to the early 2020s). Library preparation used the immunoSEQ multiplex PCR assay. TCRdb provides this immuneACCESS table in a form limited to in-frame rearrangements. Some clones are lacking; in checked studies, under half of them reflect an unresolved V gene, and why the rest are absent is not known. For this sample the table gives roughly 250,000 clones, of which roughly 82% were detected only once. The ten biggest clones cover approximately 2.1% of the sample. Sequencing was carried out using PBMCs or T cells enriched from blood (not recorded which). The receptors were gathered from a woman between 50 and 59 years old who had recovered from COVID-19.

This clone has only a few counts. The chain combines TRBV7-2 with TRBJ2-7, with 16 positions matching TRBD2. The CDR3 extends over 17 amino acids. The trim removed 5 bases at V and 4 bases at J, leaving 8 bases unmatched. The germline gives CDR1 SGHTA, CDR2 FQGNSA. CDR3 protein: CASSKLGLAGGRYEQYF. CDR3 bases: TGTGCCAGCAGCAAGTTGGGACTAGCGGGAGGGCGATACGAGCAGTACTTC.

The J gene is TRBJ1-5, the V gene TRBV7-6; D is unclear. Trimming removed 1 base at V and 6 bases at J, with 7 bases between. The germline V gene encodes CDR1 SGHVS and CDR2 FNYEAQ. The CDR3 is made up of 13 amino acids. This CDR3 reads CASSLERSQPQHF. The DNA for the CDR3 is TGTGCCAGCAGCTTAGAAAGGAGTCAGCCCCAGCATTTT.

The rearrangement uses TRBV5-1 and TRBJ1-2; 8 bases fit TRBD1. CDR1 and CDR2 from the germline V gene are SGHRS and YFSETQ. After removal of 3 bases from V and 10 bases from J, the junction contained 11 bases not matched to a gene. The CDR3 extends over 14 amino acids. The CDR3 region is CASSWSDRGVDYTF. The CDR3 nucleotides read TGCGCCAGCAGCTGGAGTGACAGGGGCGTGGACTACACCTTC.

V usage is TRBV12-3 or TRBV12-4 and J usage is TRBJ2-1; D may be TRBD2 (6 bases). The CDR3 extends over 13 amino acids. V shed 1 base and J shed 8 bases, with 9 bases lying between them. The CDR3 sequence: CASSLGWRDEQFF. The CDR3 DNA follows: TGTGCCAGCAGTTTAGGGTGGAGGGATGAGCAGTTCTTC.

The V call is TRBV5-4, the J call TRBJ1-6; D gene uncertain. Germline CDR1 and CDR2: SGHNT and YYREEE (reference sequence). Trimming removed 5 bases at V and 2 bases at J, with 8 bases between. The CDR3 length is 14 residues. The CDR3: CASRGEPYNSPLHF. Here the CDR3 DNA reads TGTGCCAGCAGGGGAGAACCCTATAATTCACCCCTCCACTTT. Filled out from reference TRBV5-4 and TRBJ1-6, the complete variable domain reads ETGVTQSPTHLIKTRGQQVTLRCSSQSGHNTVSWYQQALGQGPQFIFQYYREEENGRGNFPPRFSGLQFPNYSSELNVNALELDDSALYLCASRGEPYNSPLHFGNGTRLTVT.

The chain links TRBV6-2 or TRBV6-3 to TRBJ2-3; TRBD2 might be the D (6 bases). Germline values: CDR1 MNHEY, CDR2 SVGEGT. V lost 2 bases, J lost 0 bases, and 9 bases lay in between. The CDR3 contains 15 residues. CDR3 loop: CASSYTGTSTDTQYF. The CDR3 DNA is TGTGCCAGCAGTTACACTGGGACTAGCACAGATACGCAGTATTTT.

The J gene is TRBJ1-6, the V gene TRBV5-5; D gene uncertain. The germline V and J ends were trimmed by 2 bases and 3 bases, with 6 bases remaining between them. The CDR3 is 14 amino acids. CDR1 SGHKS and CDR2 YYEKEE come from the germline V gene (reference sequence). The CDR3, as DNA: TGTGCCAGCAGCTTAGCGGGCTATAATTCACCCCTCCACTTT. Its protein product is CASSLAGYNSPLHF.

The chain couples TRBV4-2 to TRBJ2-7, with D perhaps TRBD2 (6 bases). Per the germline V gene, CDR1 is LGHNA and CDR2 is YNFKEQ. The CDR3 consists of 16 residues. The V end was cut by 2 bases, the J end by 3 bases, with 17 bases between. CDR3 bases: TGTGCCAGCAGCCAAACGCTGGGGATGGGGGGCTACGAGCAGTACTTC. This sequence encodes CASSQTLGMGGYEQYF.

This chain's CDR3 is CASSILSGQSNEKLFF. The DNA for the CDR3 is TGTGCCAGTAGTATCTTAAGCGGGCAGTCTAATGAAAAACTGTTTTTT. The V call is TRBV19, the J call TRBJ1-4; D not resolved. Trimming took 3 bases from V and 3 from J, leaving 14 bases between them. From germline, CDR1 is LNHDA and CDR2 SQIVND (reference sequence). There are 16 residues in the CDR3.

This chain links TRBV18 with TRBJ2-1, with 8 positions matching TRBD1. V dropped 3 bases and J dropped 8; count of bases not matched to a gene: 6. Germline V gene lookup returns CDR1 KGHSH and CDR2 LQKENI. There are 14 residues in the CDR3. The CDR3 DNA sequence: TGTGCCAGCTCACCCCCGACAGGGGTAGATGAGCAGTTCTTC. Its translation: CASSPPTGVDEQFF.

This clone was found once. The V and J genes are TRBV11-2 and TRBJ2-1; 8 positions match TRBD1. CDR3 length: 14 residues. V trimming: 6 bases; J trimming: 5 bases; junction bases outside the gene matches: 6. Germline CDR1 reads SGHAT; CDR2 reads FQNNGV. The CDR3 sequence: CASSRRQGNNEQFF. The DNA for the CDR3 is TGTGCCAGCAGTAGGAGACAGGGGAACAATGAGCAGTTCTTC.

This clone was seen more than once but under ten times. J is TRBJ2-7 and V is TRBV2; 8 positions agree with TRBD1. The CDR3 extends over 13 amino acids. V lost 8 bases, J lost 6 bases, and 9 bases stayed unmatched. CDR1 is SNHLY and CDR2 is FYNNEI in the germline V gene. Written as DNA, the CDR3 is TGTGCCAGCCAAGGACAGGGTATTGGCGAGCAGTACTTC. The encoded protein is CASQGQGIGEQYF.

CDR3 sequence reads: CASSEGGPSYNEQFF. The CDR3 DNA follows: TGTGCCAGCAGCGAGGGAGGGCCGTCCTACAATGAGCAGTTCTTC. V usage is TRBV28 and J usage is TRBJ2-1; 7 positions agree with TRBD2. CDR1 is MDHEN, CDR2 SYDVKM, per germline. This CDR3 is built from 15 residues. J was trimmed by 1 base and V by 6 bases; bases with no gene match: 6.